One sample yielded the 21 T cell receptor beta chains listed below, sequenced in a study of blood T cell repertoires in COVID-19. Produced via immunoSEQ multiplex PCR; TCRdb's table is partial and in-frame only. The sample yields about 400,000 clones, 70% to 90% seen once. Sequenced input: PBMCs or T cells enriched from blood (not recorded which). These receptors were collected from a man in his forties in a cohort exposed to, infected with or recovered from COVID-19 (not recorded which).

This chain connects TRBV6-1 to TRBJ2-1, with 9 bases fitting TRBD2. CDR3 length: 16 residues. V shed 2 bases, J shed 3 bases, and the junction held 5 bases outside the gene matches. Germline V CDR1 and CDR2: MNHNS, SASEGT. CDR3: CASSEMAGGSYNEQFF. DNA for the CDR3: TGTGCCAGCAGTGAAATGGCGGGAGGGAGCTACAATGAGCAGTTCTTC.

The rearrangement uses TRBV5-6 and TRBJ2-7, with 9 bases lining up with TRBD1. J was trimmed by 4 bases and V by 0 bases; bases with no gene match: 11. This CDR3 has 17 residues. Germline CDR1 SGHDT, CDR2 YYEEEE. DNA for the CDR3: TGTGCCAGCAGCTTGGAGTTTACGGGGACAGGGTTTTACGAGCAGTACTTC. Translated, it gives CASSLEFTGTGFYEQYF. Full variable domain (missing parts from reference TRBV5-6 and TRBJ2-7): DAGVTQSPTHLIKTRGQQVTLRCSPKSGHDTVSWYQQALGQGPQFIFQYYEEEERQRGNFPDRFSGHQFPNYSSELNVNALLLGDSALYLCASSLEFTGTGFYEQYFGPGTRLTVT.

This chain joins TRBV27 and TRBJ2-5; 7 nucleotides match TRBD2. V shed 5 bases and J 3 bases; nucleotides not matched to a gene: 6. The CDR3 is 14 amino acids. Germline CDR1 reads MNHEY; CDR2 reads SMNVEV (reference sequence). The DNA of the CDR3 is TGTGCCAGCAGTGCCGCCGGGACTAAAGAGACCCAGTACTTC. Its protein product is CASSAAGTKETQYF.

The chain has TRBV28 and TRBJ1-1, with a possible D match to TRBD1 (6 bases). The CDR3 totals 14 residues. CDR1 is MDHEN and CDR2 is SYDVKM in the germline V gene. Trimming pared 2 bases from V and 5 bases from J, leaving 12 bases between. In DNA form, the CDR3 reads TGTGCCAGCAGTTTACGGCCAGGGGAGACTGAAGCTTTCTTT. Its protein product is CASSLRPGETEAFF.

This sequence joins TRBV5-1 and TRBJ2-3; 13 bases match TRBD2. In germline, CDR1 is SGHRS, CDR2 YFSETQ. The J segment lost 1 base and the V segment lost 0 bases, leaving 5 bases of the junction unmatched. The CDR3 covers 18 residues. CDR3 region: CASSLDGTSGTGTDTQYF. For the CDR3, the DNA is TGCGCCAGCAGCTTGGACGGGACTAGCGGGACGGGCACAGATACGCAGTATTTT. The full variable domain, in which reference TRBV5-1 and TRBJ2-3 provide the parts outside the CDR3, is KAGVTQTPRYLIKTRGQQVTLSCSPISGHRSVSWYQQTPGQGLQFLFEYFSETQRNKGNFPGRFSGRQFSNSRSEMNVSTLELGDSALYLCASSLDGTSGTGTDTQYFGPGTRLTVL.

This clone was seen just once. The chain joins TRBV28 to TRBJ2-7; TRBD2 agrees at 11 bases. Losses at the gene ends were 11 bases for V and 4 bases for J; bases not matched to a gene: 10. The CDR3 sequence is 14 residues long. Per germline, CDR1 MDHEN and CDR2 SYDVKM. CDR3 DNA sequence: TGTGCCTCATCGGGGGCTAGCGGGAGGTACGAGCAGTACTTC. It yields the protein CASSGASGRYEQYF.

The V and J genes are TRBV10-3 and TRBJ2-2, with 10 bases matching TRBD2. Trimming cost V 6 bases and J 0 bases; bases outside gene matches: 10. The CDR3 loop spans 18 amino acids. Looked up from germline, CDR1 is ENHRY and CDR2 is SYGVKD. CDR3: CAISPRTSGTANTGELFF. The CDR3, as DNA: TGTGCCATCAGCCCCAGGACTAGCGGAACCGCGAACACCGGGGAGCTGTTTTTT.

V usage is TRBV15 and J usage is TRBJ2-1; 16 bases agree with TRBD2. This CDR3 has 20 amino acids. Germline V gene lookup returns CDR1 LNHNV and CDR2 YYDKDF (reference sequence). V lost 1 base to trimming and J lost 0 bases; unmatched junction nucleotides: 6. The CDR3 DNA reads as TGTGCCACCAGCAGAGGTCCGGGACTAGCGGGGGGGAGCTCCTACAATGAGCAGTTCTTC. It is translated as CATSRGPGLAGGSSYNEQFF.

At least ten counts were recorded for this clone. The V call is TRBV5-4, the J call TRBJ1-4; D gene ambiguous. Germline values: CDR1 SGHNT, CDR2 YYREEE (reference sequence). The ends were cut back, 4 bases at V and 0 bases at J, with 7 bases in the middle. CDR3 size: 14 residues. CDR3: CASSPSATNEKLFF. Here the CDR3 DNA reads TGTGCCAGCAGCCCCTCTGCAACTAATGAAAAACTGTTTTTT. Combining the CDR3 with reference TRBV5-4 and TRBJ1-4 gives the whole variable domain ETGVTQSPTHLIKTRGQQVTLRCSSQSGHNTVSWYQQALGQGPQFIFQYYREEENGRGNFPPRFSGLQFPNYSSELNVNALELDDSALYLCASSPSATNEKLFFGSGTQLSVL.

The chain uses TRBV18 and TRBJ2-1; tentative D call: TRBD1 (6 bases). This CDR3 is built from 16 residues. V was trimmed by 0 bases and J by 6 bases, leaving 15 bases between them. Germline V lookup: CDR1 KGHSH, CDR2 LQKENI. CDR3: CASSPPARGNANEQFF. In DNA form, the CDR3 reads TGTGCCAGCTCACCACCGGCTAGGGGGAATGCCAATGAGCAGTTCTTC.

A remark on this clone: The sample has other DNA sequences that encode this CDR3 too. The CDR3 coding sequence is TGTGCCAGCAGGACTAGCGGGAGCGAGACCCAGTACTTC. It translates to CASRTSGSETQYF. This sequence joins TRBV6-5 and TRBJ2-5; 12 bases line up with TRBD2. This CDR3 comprises 13 residues. The V gene end was trimmed by 6 bases and the J gene end by 5 bases; junction bases not matched to a gene: 1. The germline V gene encodes CDR1 MNHEY and CDR2 SVGAGI.

The chain couples TRBV18 to TRBJ1-1; 7 bases align to TRBD1. The CDR3 has 19 residues. With V trimmed by 1 base and J by 1 base, 15 bases remained unmatched. Germline V lookup: CDR1 KGHSH, CDR2 LQKENI. The CDR3 protein is CASSPRDRGGAFTNTEAFF. As DNA, the CDR3 is TGTGCCAGCTCACCACGGGATCGAGGGGGCGCCTTTACGAACACTGAAGCTTTCTTT.

This clone is a singleton in its sample. V gene TRBV6-5 combines with J gene TRBJ2-1; TRBD2 might be the D (6 bases). Germline-derived CDR1 and CDR2 are MNHEY and SVGAGI. Trimming removed 6 bases at V and 1 base at J, with 13 bases between. The CDR3 spans 15 residues. CDR3 residues: CASRVPSVSYNEQFF. The CDR3 bases are TGTGCCAGCAGAGTACCTAGCGTTTCCTACAATGAGCAGTTCTTC.

This chain joins TRBV2 and TRBJ1-2, with TRBD1 matching 9 bases. CDR3 length equals 14 residues. Germline V lookup: CDR1 SNHLY, CDR2 FYNNEI. J lost 6 bases, V lost 7 bases, and 9 bases had no gene match. The CDR3 is CASNQWDRVDGYTF. The CDR3 nucleotides are TGTGCCAGCAACCAATGGGACAGGGTAGATGGCTACACCTTC.

This clone was observed a few times. The V and J genes are TRBV5-5 and TRBJ1-2, with 10 bases lining up with TRBD1. The ends lost 4 bases at V and 8 bases at J; junction bases unmatched: 11. The CDR3 consists of 15 residues. Germline V lookup: CDR1 SGHKS, CDR2 YYEKEE (reference sequence). The CDR3 protein is CASSPVGDRGRGYTF. The CDR3 region has the DNA TGTGCCAGCAGCCCCGTTGGGGACAGGGGACGCGGCTACACCTTC.

The genes are TRBV12-3 or TRBV12-4 and TRBJ1-2, with no clear D. The CDR3 has 13 residues. V was trimmed by 2 bases and J by 3 bases, leaving 7 bases between them. The CDR3 reads CASSLLADYGYTF. Written as DNA, the CDR3 is TGTGCCAGCAGTTTACTCGCGGACTATGGCTACACCTTC.

This rearrangement joins TRBV28 to TRBJ1-5, with TRBD1 identical over 9 bases. V lost 4 bases and J lost 10; bases outside the gene matches: 11. Germline values: CDR1 MDHEN, CDR2 SYDVKM. The CDR3 covers 15 residues. CDR3: CASSSRTGEEKPQHF. The CDR3 bases are TGTGCCAGCAGTTCCAGGACAGGGGAGGAAAAACCCCAGCATTTT.

The rearrangement uses TRBV19 and TRBJ2-7, with 7 bases identical to TRBD1. V was clipped by 4 bases and J by 1 base; unmatched bases: 4. From germline, CDR1 is LNHDA and CDR2 SQIVND (reference sequence). This CDR3 spans 14 amino acids. This CDR3 reads CASSNSQGSYEQYF. The DNA for the CDR3 is TGTGCCAGTAGTAACTCACAGGGGTCCTACGAGCAGTACTTC.

V is TRBV10-1 and J is TRBJ1-6, with a weak D call TRBD1 (5 bases). V was cut by 7 bases and J by 6 bases, with 10 bases left in between. The CDR3 loop spans 13 amino acids. Per germline, CDR1 WNHNN and CDR2 SYGVQD (reference sequence). The CDR3 sequence is CASTEGLNSPLHF. DNA of the CDR3: TGCGCCAGCACGGAGGGGCTTAATTCACCCCTCCACTTT.

The chain uses TRBV15 and TRBJ2-1, with 10 bases that match TRBD2. This CDR3 contains 16 residues. Germline trimming cut 1 base from V and 2 bases from J; bases unmatched to any gene: 2. Germline V gene sequence: CDR1 LNHNV, CDR2 YYDKDF (reference sequence). The CDR3 is CATSRGLAGPYNEQFF. The CDR3 nucleotides read TGTGCCACCAGCAGAGGACTAGCGGGTCCCTACAATGAGCAGTTCTTC.

The chain has TRBV30 and TRBJ1-1; possibly TRBD1 for D (5 bases). Trimming removed 0 bases from V and 5 bases from J, with 10 bases in between. CDR3 length: 13 residues. CDR1 and CDR2 from the germline V gene are GTSNPN and SVGIG (reference sequence). CDR3 sequence reads: CAWSVGEGTEAFF. CDR3 bases: TGTGCCTGGAGTGTGGGGGAGGGGACTGAAGCTTTCTTT.